This T cell receptor (beta chain) was profiled in a study of blood T cell repertoires in COVID-19. Produced via immunoSEQ multiplex PCR; TCRdb's table is partial and in-frame only. The sample lists approximately 300,000 clones; roughly 86% were seen once. The specimen sequenced was PBMCs or T cells enriched from blood (not recorded which). This sequence was found in a woman under 30 who had recovered from COVID-19.

CDR3 amino acids: CASSLQMHTGELFF. For the CDR3, the DNA is TGTGCCAGCAGCTTACAGATGCACACCGGGGAGCTGTTTTTT. The chain is built from TRBV7-3 and TRBJ2-2; D unresolved. The CDR3 is made up of 14 amino acids. Trimming shortened V by 2 bases and J by 3 bases, and 7 bases separated the two germline ends. Germline V gives CDR1 SGHTA, CDR2 FQGTGA.